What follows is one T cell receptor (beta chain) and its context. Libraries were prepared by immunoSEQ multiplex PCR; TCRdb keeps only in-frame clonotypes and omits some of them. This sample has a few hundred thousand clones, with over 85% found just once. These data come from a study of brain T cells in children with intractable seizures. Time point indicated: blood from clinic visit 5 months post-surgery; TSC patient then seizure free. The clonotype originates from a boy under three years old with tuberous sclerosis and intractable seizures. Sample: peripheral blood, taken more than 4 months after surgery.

The CDR3 DNA reads TGTGCCAGCAGCTTAGCGAAAGGTTATGGCTACACCTTC. Translation: CASSLAKGYGYTF. The J gene is TRBJ1-2, the V gene TRBV7-9; D remains unclear. The length of the CDR3 is 13 residues. Between the trimmed V and J ends, which lost 0 bases and 5 bases, there was a span of 7 bases. Germline V gene data show CDR1 as SEHNR and CDR2 as FQNEAQ (reference sequence).